The 14 T cell receptor beta chains given below trace back to one sample, sequenced in a study of shared clonotypes between healthy human individuals. Clones were sequenced by immunoSEQ multiplex PCR, and TCRdb holds only the in-frame ones, with some missing. The sample yields about 2.1 million clones, 85% to 95% seen once. CD45RO-negative, CCR7-positively selected cells formed the naive CD8 fraction, excluding terminally differentiated effector memory CD45RA+ cells. Sequencing was performed on naive CD8+ T cells from PBMCs. The receptors originated from a young man in good health. Some clones in this sample may be carry-over from other donors' samples.

The rearrangement joins TRBV7-9 to TRBJ2-1, with 12 bases identical to TRBD2. This CDR3 has 18 amino acids. Germline V CDR1 and CDR2: SEHNR, FQNEAQ (reference sequence). V was pared by 5 bases and J by 4 bases, with 12 bases of the junction left unmatched. The CDR3 DNA sequence: TGTGCCAGCAGCCCACCGCGAGGACTAGCGGGAATATACAATGAGCAGTTCTTC. Translated: CASSPPRGLAGIYNEQFF.

The chain combines TRBV10-3 with TRBJ1-4, with 10 bases matching TRBD1. This CDR3 comprises 13 residues. Germline CDR1 ENHRY, CDR2 SYGVKD. The ends lost 8 bases at V and 4 bases at J; junction bases unmatched: 1. The CDR3 is CAIGTGDNEKLFF. The CDR3 coding sequence is TGTGCCATCGGGACAGGGGATAATGAAAAACTGTTTTTT.

This clone was observed a few times. This rearrangement joins TRBV4-1 to TRBJ1-1; D might be TRBD1 (6 bases). The CDR3 has 14 amino acids. Trimming left V 0 bases short and J 6 bases short, with 11 bases between. Germline loops: CDR1 MGHRA, CDR2 YSYEKL. The CDR3 bases are TGCGCCAGCAGCCAAGAGCAGGGGTGGGCTGAAGCTTTCTTT. It codes for CASSQEQGWAEAFF.

The genes are TRBV7-9 and TRBJ1-2; D is possibly TRBD1 (5 bases). Trimming removed 0 bases at V and 4 bases at J, with 9 bases between. This CDR3 is built from 14 residues. Germline-derived CDR1 and CDR2 are SEHNR and FQNEAQ (reference sequence). CDR3 DNA sequence: TGTGCCAGCAGCTTAGCAGGGGCTACCTATGGCTACACCTTC. This encodes CASSLAGATYGYTF.

This chain links TRBV15 with TRBJ2-5, with TRBD2 matching 7 bases. Unmatched junction bases numbered 10, after V lost 6 bases and J lost 3 bases. The CDR3 covers 15 residues. The germline V gene encodes CDR1 LNHNV and CDR2 YYDKDF (reference sequence). The CDR3 region is CATSYATSGKETQYF. The CDR3 region has the DNA TGTGCCACCAGTTACGCGACCAGCGGGAAAGAGACCCAGTACTTC.

The chain employs TRBV7-2 and TRBJ1-1; weak D call: TRBD1 (5 bases). The ends were cut back, 7 bases at V and 1 base at J, with 22 bases in the middle. Germline V lookup: CDR1 SGHTA, CDR2 FQGNSA. The CDR3 is made up of 17 amino acids. CDR3 sequence (DNA): TGTGCCAGCAACTACCCGACGGGGGGTCGAGAGAACACTGAAGCTTTCTTT. It codes for CASNYPTGGRENTEAFF.

V is TRBV7-2 and J is TRBJ2-7, with 12 bases fitting TRBD1. V was pared by 6 bases and J by 4 bases, with 7 bases of the junction left unmatched. The CDR3 loop spans 15 amino acids. CDR1 and CDR2 (germline): SGHTA, FQGNSA. This chain's CDR3 is CASSGGQGAPYEQYF. In nucleotides, the CDR3 is TGTGCCAGCAGTGGGGGACAGGGGGCGCCATACGAGCAGTACTTC.

The V gene is TRBV27, the J gene TRBJ1-5; 7 bases fit TRBD1. In germline, CDR1 is MNHEY, CDR2 SMNVEV (reference sequence). V shed 6 bases, J shed 5 bases, and the junction held 4 bases outside the gene matches. CDR3 length: 13 residues. This chain's CDR3 is CASSDRVDQPQHF. The CDR3 DNA sequence: TGTGCCAGCAGCGACAGGGTTGATCAGCCCCAGCATTTT.

CDR3 amino acids: CASSIDHPSLEARQYF. For the CDR3, the DNA is TGTGCCAGTAGTATTGACCACCCCAGCCTAGAGGCGCGTCAGTACTTC. The chain recombines TRBV19 with TRBJ2-7, with D unresolved. With 3 bases removed from V and 10 bases from J, the gap between germline ends came to 25 bases. The CDR3 consists of 16 residues. Germline lookup yields CDR1 LNHDA and CDR2 SQIVND (reference sequence).

V usage is TRBV19 and J usage is TRBJ2-3; TRBD2 is a possible D gene (5 bases). This CDR3 is built from 16 residues. V gave up 1 base and J gave up 0 bases, with 11 bases separating them. Germline V gene sequence: CDR1 LNHDA, CDR2 SQIVND (reference sequence). The CDR3 DNA sequence: TGTGCCAGTAGTATAGTCCTAGCAGCTAGCACAGATACGCAGTATTTT. This sequence encodes CASSIVLAASTDTQYF.

J is TRBJ2-7 and V is TRBV18, with D maybe TRBD2 (6 bases). The V end lost 2 bases, the J end lost 4 bases, and 15 bases lay between the germline ends. The CDR3 covers 15 residues. Germline CDR1 KGHSH, CDR2 LQKENI. Here the CDR3 reads CASSPSRAGLYEQYF. In nucleotides, the CDR3 is TGTGCCAGCTCACCATCCCGGGCGGGGCTTTACGAGCAGTACTTC.

This sequence joins TRBV5-6 and TRBJ2-7, with TRBD1 as a possible D gene (5 bases). V lost 1 base and J 6 bases, leaving 17 bases between the germline ends. The CDR3 sequence is 15 residues long. Germline V gives CDR1 SGHDT, CDR2 YYEEEE. CDR3: CASSLRVSGWLEQYF. The CDR3 DNA sequence: TGTGCCAGCAGCTTGCGGGTCTCAGGGTGGCTCGAGCAGTACTTC.

This clone turned up a few times. The gene calls are TRBV7-9 and TRBJ1-4; maybe TRBD1 (5 bases). Trimming stripped 5 bases from V and 12 bases from J, with 19 bases between. The V gene's germline CDR1 is SEHNR and CDR2 FQNEAQ (reference sequence). The CDR3 covers 14 residues. The CDR3 nucleotides read TGTGCCAGCAGCCACGCCGGGACGAGGGGTCAACTGTTTTTT. Protein sequence: CASSHAGTRGQLFF.

This chain links TRBV10-2 with TRBJ2-7; TRBD2 matches 12 bases. This CDR3 contains 15 residues. The V gene's germline CDR1 is WSHSY and CDR2 SAAADI. V lost 7 bases to trimming and J lost 5 bases; unmatched junction nucleotides: 9. The CDR3 sequence: CASKDPGLAGDEQYF. CDR3 sequence (DNA): TGCGCCAGCAAGGATCCGGGACTAGCGGGTGACGAGCAGTACTTC.